This T cell receptor beta chain was sequenced in a study of shared clonotypes between healthy human individuals. General study findings and limits: A handful of donors showed sharing of around 5.3% of naive CD4 clonotypes.

CDR3 size: 16 residues. With V trimmed by 0 bases and J by 2 bases, 4 bases remained unmatched. Germline V gene lookup returns CDR1 ENHRY and CDR2 SYGVKD. As processed by the authors: There were no quality scores in the junction-only immunoSEQ sequences, so filtering differed. The protocol was immunoSEQ multiplex PCR, while the TCRdb copy is restricted to in-frame clones and leaves out a portion. V and J calls and clone size come straight from that table; D and trimming were deduced from the DNA. The sample has approximately 2,300,000 clones, roughly 90% seen once. On this clone: Its antigen is not known.

The genes are TRBV10-3 and TRBJ2-1; 7 nucleotides agree with TRBD2. The sample comprised naive CD4+ T cells from PBMCs. Subset noted: CD45RA+ positively selected. The sequence came from a man between 18 and 29 years old in good health. Some clones in this sample may be carry-over from other donors' samples. The chain's CDR3 is CAISESLAVAYNEQFF. The CDR3, as DNA: TGTGCCATCAGTGAGTCGCTAGCGGTAGCCTACAATGAGCAGTTCTTC.